This TCR beta chain was recovered during a study of T cells in Graves' hyperthyroidism and ophthalmopathy. This clonotype has a count of ten or more. The antigen remains unidentified. The study's findings and limits: Most thyroid-expanded clonotypes above 0.001 were also found in blood.

Amplification targeted TCR beta CDR3 regions from RNA transcripts. HTBI primers were the set used in a first-round RT-PCR of the TCR CDR3. MiXCR, run by TCRdb on the multiplex PCR reads, gives a single entry per CDR3 protein. Altogether almost 600,000 distinct CDR3 sequences are present, about 15% being singletons, with the ten largest covering roughly 5.5%. The diagnoses drew upon clinical symptoms, serum thyroxine and TRAb, thyroid ultrasound and orbital computed tomography. The blood sample predates any ophthalmopathy symptoms, coming from first hyperthyroidism diagnosis. Germline V lookup: CDR1 LGHNT, CDR2 FRNRAP. This CDR3 has 14 amino acids. The V gene end was trimmed by 7 bases and the J gene end by 5 bases; junction bases not matched to a gene: 8.

Sequencing was performed on blood. The sequence was obtained from a woman aged 25 to 39 with Graves' hyperthyroidism that later progressed to Graves' ophthalmopathy. The chain is built from TRBV12-5 and TRBJ2-3; 8 nucleotides agree with TRBD2. The CDR3 coding sequence is TGTGCTAGTGCGCGGGAGGCCGGAAGAGATACGCAGTATTTT. It translates to CASAREAGRDTQYF.